This T cell receptor (beta chain) originates from a study of cytomegalovirus exposure and HLA in healthy donors. Study-wide background: T cells numbering about 179 million yielded some 120 million unique TCR beta sequences in an earlier analysis.

Primers included in the PCR were 60 Vbeta and 13 Jbeta primers. The repertoire was sequenced with immunoSEQ multiplex PCR; TCRdb's copy has only in-frame clones and lacks some. This sample has fewer than 180,000 clones, with roughly 63% found just once. Trimming at V came to 0 bases and at J to 4 bases, leaving 6 bases not matched to a gene. Per the germline V gene, CDR1 is GTSNPN and CDR2 is SVGIG (reference sequence). The CDR3 consists of 16 residues. Sequences were obtained from PBMCs. The chain carries TRBV30 and TRBJ2-2, with TRBD2 identical over 9 bases. This sequence was found in a woman aged 55 to 70 in good health and CMV-seropositive. CDR3 residues: CAWSVTAGGPTGELFF. In nucleotides, the CDR3 is TGTGCCTGGAGTGTAACGGCGGGAGGGCCCACCGGGGAGCTGTTTTTT. Filled out from reference TRBV30 and TRBJ2-2, the complete variable domain reads SQTIHQWPATLVQPVGSPLSLECTVEGTSNPNLYWYRQAAGRGLQLLFYSVGIGQISSEVPQNLSASRPQDRQFILSSKKLLLSDSGFYLCAWSVTAGGPTGELFFGEGSRLTVL.